These T cell receptor beta chains were read from a single sample in a study of blood T cell repertoires in COVID-19. Produced via immunoSEQ multiplex PCR; TCRdb's table is partial and in-frame only. The sample shows under 250,000 clones, nearly 95% of them seen only once. Input material: peripheral blood. Every receptor here comes from a man aged 25 to 40 with COVID-19, enrolled during active disease. Both conserved end residues are part of each CDR3. Fields, in order: D gene, clone size, V gene, J gene, CDR3 protein, CDR3 DNA. A D gene is named only where the DNA matches it firmly. Expanded clones are given a class, and other clones once, few, many or no size at all.

.	.	TRBV19	TRBJ1-1	CASSIGYWANTEAFF	TGTGCCAGTAGTATAGGCTATTGGGCGAACACTGAAGCTTTCTTT
TRBD2	.	TRBV15	TRBJ2-3	CATSRGLAATDTQYF	TGTGCCACCAGCAGAGGACTAGCGGCCACAGATACGCAGTATTTT
TRBD1	.	TRBV3-1/TRBV3-2	TRBJ1-1	CASSQDRVRAFF	TGTGCCAGCAGCCAGGACAGGGTGCGAGCTTTCTTT
TRBD1	.	TRBV25-1	TRBJ1-2	CASSSTGAGYTF	TGTGCCAGCAGTTCGACAGGGGCTGGCTACACCTTC
TRBD1	.	TRBV19	TRBJ1-4	CASSRTGGVPNEKLFF	TGTGCCAGTAGTCGCACAGGGGGCGTACCTAATGAAAAACTGTTTTTT
.	few	TRBV3-1/TRBV3-2	TRBJ1-1	CASSQDLSSVEAFF	TGTGCCAGCAGCCAAGATCTGTCGTCAGTTGAAGCTTTCTTT
.	.	TRBV18	TRBJ1-6	CASSPTAYNSPLHF	TGTGCCAGCTCACCGACAGCCTATAATTCACCCCTCCACTTT
.	.	TRBV7-6	TRBJ1-5	CASSLIAGSNQPQHF	TGTGCCAGCAGCTTAATAGCCGGTAGCAATCAGCCCCAGCATTTT
.	once	TRBV4-1	TRBJ2-1	CASSQDWANKLNEQFF	TGCGCCAGCAGCCAAGATTGGGCAAATAAGCTCAATGAGCAGTTCTTC
.	.	TRBV9	TRBJ1-5	CASSPGTYIHQPQHF	TGTGCCAGCAGCCCCGGGACATATATCCATCAGCCCCAGCATTTT
TRBD1	.	TRBV6-6	TRBJ1-2	CASSYVPGTGVYGYTF	TGTGCCAGCAGTTATGTTCCAGGGACAGGGGTATATGGCTACACCTTC
.	.	TRBV20-1	TRBJ1-4	CSASLGAANEKLFF	TGCAGTGCTAGTTTGGGAGCGGCTAATGAAAAACTGTTTTTT
TRBD1	.	TRBV29-1	TRBJ1-2	CSAEPTGTYGYTF	TGCAGCGCTGAACCGACAGGGACCTATGGCTACACCTTC
.	.	TRBV18	TRBJ2-5	CASSPGQGAQETQYF	TGTGCCAGCTCACCAGGGCAGGGCGCGCAGGAGACCCAGTACTTC
TRBD1	.	TRBV6-5	TRBJ2-5	CASSYSSDRGQETQYF	TGTGCCAGCAGTTACTCGAGCGACAGGGGACAAGAGACCCAGTACTTC
TRBD1	.	TRBV9	TRBJ1-1	CASSVVGGSEAFF	TGTGCCAGCAGCGTAGTAGGGGGCTCGGAAGCTTTCTTT
.	.	TRBV6-5	TRBJ2-1	CATGESYNEQFF	TGTGCCACCGGGGAGTCCTACAATGAGCAGTTCTTC
TRBD1	.	TRBV7-2	TRBJ1-5	CASSSRQGNQPQHF	TGTGCCAGCAGCTCCCGACAGGGTAATCAGCCCCAGCATTTT
.	.	TRBV2	TRBJ1-5	CASSQQGSSEQPQHF	TGTGCCAGCAGTCAACAGGGAAGCTCGGAACAGCCCCAGCATTTT
TRBD1	.	TRBV3-1/TRBV3-2	TRBJ2-6	CASSHNSGTGDSGANVLTF	TGTGCCAGCAGCCACAACTCCGGGACAGGGGACTCTGGGGCCAACGTCCTGACTTTC
.	.	TRBV19	TRBJ2-2	CASSIKSPPGELFF	TGTGCCAGTAGTATAAAATCTCCCCCCGGGGAGCTGTTTTTT
.	.	TRBV6-5	TRBJ2-3	CASTQTRAGTDTQYF	TGTGCCAGCACCCAGACGAGGGCAGGAACAGATACGCAGTATTTT
.	.	TRBV10-3	TRBJ2-7	CATGGYEQYF	TGTGCCACCGGGGGCTACGAGCAGTACTTC
TRBD1	.	TRBV5-4	TRBJ1-2	CASTRTGKDGYTF	TGTGCCAGCACCCGGACAGGGAAGGATGGCTACACCTTC
TRBD2	.	TRBV6-1	TRBJ2-2	CASRLTSGGAGELFF	TGTGCCAGCAGGCTCACTAGCGGGGGGGCTGGGGAGCTGTTTTTT
TRBD1	.	TRBV28	TRBJ1-6	CASSKGQPNSPLHF	TGTGCCAGCAGCAAGGGACAGCCTAATTCACCCCTCCACTTT
.	.	TRBV13	TRBJ2-1	CASSVGRHNEQFF	TGTGCCAGCAGCGTTGGGAGACACAATGAGCAGTTCTTC
.	.	TRBV10-3	TRBJ1-2	CATAEEQVYGYTF	TGTGCCACCGCCGAGGAACAGGTCTATGGCTACACCTTC
.	.	TRBV7-9	TRBJ1-2	CASSLSGVPYGYTF	TGTGCCAGCAGCTTATCAGGGGTGCCCTATGGCTACACCTTC
.	.	TRBV5-4	TRBJ1-6	CASSLEGKGNSPLHF	TGTGCCAGCAGCTTGGAAGGGAAGGGGAATTCACCCCTCCACTTT
.	.	TRBV30	TRBJ2-3	CAWGRSVVTDTQYF	TGTGCCTGGGGGCGGAGCGTCGTAACAGATACGCAGTATTTT
TRBD1	.	TRBV14	TRBJ1-1	CASSPSTGGTEAFF	TGTGCCAGCAGCCCTTCGACAGGGGGCACTGAAGCTTTCTTT
.	.	TRBV2	TRBJ1-1	CASSQDLRATEAFF	TGTGCCAGCAGTCAAGACTTAAGAGCTACTGAAGCTTTCTTT
TRBD1	once	TRBV6-1	TRBJ1-2	CASSKGQGVPYGYTF	TGTGCCAGCAGCAAGGGACAGGGAGTTCCCTATGGCTACACCTTC
TRBD1	.	TRBV19	TRBJ2-5	CASSEGQGVWETQYF	TGTGCCAGTAGTGAAGGACAGGGTGTTTGGGAGACCCAGTACTTC
TRBD1	.	TRBV27	TRBJ1-2	CASSPDRGSYGYTF	TGTGCCAGCAGCCCCGACAGGGGAAGCTACGGCTACACCTTC
TRBD2	.	TRBV19	TRBJ2-3	CASSPDVAGITDTQYF	TGTGCCAGTAGTCCCGATGTAGCGGGGATCACAGATACGCAGTATTTT
.	.	TRBV12-3/TRBV12-4	TRBJ1-4	CASSFAPEKLFF	TGTGCCAGCAGCTTCGCGCCCGAAAAACTGTTTTTT
.	.	TRBV5-1	TRBJ1-2	CASSLVGGGESHLNYGYTF	TGCGCCAGCAGCTTGGTTGGCGGGGGCGAGTCTCATCTTAACTATGGCTACACCTTC
TRBD1	.	TRBV4-1	TRBJ2-3	CASSQDMTGDTDTQYF	TGCGCCAGCAGCCAAGATATGACAGGGGACACAGATACGCAGTATTTT
.	.	TRBV27	TRBJ2-1	CASSFGRAANEQFF	TGTGCCAGCAGTTTCGGCAGGGCTGCGAATGAGCAGTTCTTC
TRBD2	.	TRBV5-6	TRBJ2-7	CASSSGGSGWSDEQYF	TGTGCCAGCAGCTCGGGAGGGTCCGGATGGTCTGACGAGCAGTACTTC
TRBD2	.	TRBV9	TRBJ2-1	CASSVSSGGGIEQFF	TGTGCCAGCAGCGTATCTAGCGGGGGGGGAATTGAGCAGTTCTTC
.	.	TRBV6-5	TRBJ1-5	CATTGTQSNQPQHF	TGTGCCACTACGGGGACTCAAAGCAATCAGCCCCAGCATTTT